The clone carrying this T cell receptor beta chain was counted a few times. The sample belongs to a study of blood T cell repertoires in COVID-19. Profiling relied on immunoSEQ multiplex PCR, and the TCRdb table lists in-frame clones only, not all of them. This repertoire shows about 320,000 clones, 85% to 90% found once; its top ten account for over 9.5%. The CDR3 sequence is 15 residues long. CDR1 is MNHNS, CDR2 SASEGT, per germline. Unmatched junction bases numbered 4, after V lost 2 bases and J lost 7 bases. This chain uses TRBV6-1 with TRBJ2-2, with 10 bases that match TRBD2. The sequence came from a woman in her late teens or twenties who had recovered from COVID-19. The sample was PBMCs or T cells enriched from blood (not recorded which). CDR3 in DNA: TGTGCCAGCAGTGAACTAGCGGGAGAGGGCGGGGAGCTGTTTTTT. It encodes CASSELAGEGGELFF.